These T cell receptor beta chains were read from a single sample in a study of regulatory T cells in long-lasting Graves disease. TCRdb recomputed calls from the multiplex PCR reads with MiXCR, one row per CDR3 protein. The table has some 320,000 distinct CDR3 sequences, over 15% seen once. The source was peripheral blood mononuclear cells (PBMCs), collected at new diagnosis, from a patient treated with antithyroid drugs. The receptor set was obtained from a female donor with Graves disease. CDR3s include the opening cysteine and the closing phenylalanine or tryptophan. A D gene is named only where the DNA matches it firmly.

j_call	d_call	v_call	cdr3_aa
TRBJ2-7	NA	TRBV5-6	CASSLTAYEQYF
TRBJ2-7	NA	TRBV19	CASSIGNYEQYF
TRBJ2-1	TRBD1	TRBV7-9	CASSRDRVDEQFF
TRBJ2-7	TRBD1	TRBV2	CASSQGTGQRQEQYF
TRBJ2-3	TRBD2	TRBV6-5	CASSYSGLAGEDTQYF
TRBJ2-5	NA	TRBV6-1	CASKGVLETQYF
TRBJ2-7	TRBD2	TRBV11-2	CASSRTSGSLYEQYF
TRBJ2-2	NA	TRBV2	CASRGVGAGELFF
TRBJ2-3	TRBD2	TRBV7-6	CASSSRTSGTDTQYF
TRBJ1-2	NA	TRBV5-5	CASSLVAENYGYTF
TRBJ2-1	NA	TRBV24-1	CATSDLPGGTEQFF
TRBJ1-2	NA	TRBV6-1	CASSEKVGTVYGYTF
TRBJ2-6	TRBD1	TRBV20-1	CSAFGTATSGANVLTF
TRBJ2-7	NA	TRBV4-1	CASSQDSTSYEQYF
TRBJ2-7	NA	TRBV12-3/TRBV12-4	CASSLAKGSEQYF
TRBJ2-7	NA	TRBV6-5	CASSYGGGSEYEQYF
TRBJ2-7	TRBD2	TRBV6-2/TRBV6-3	CASSPRGSYEQYF
TRBJ1-2	TRBD1	TRBV28	CASSLSLGQGRYTF
TRBJ2-5	NA	TRBV11-2	CASSSNGPRETQYF
TRBJ2-7	NA	TRBV7-8	CASTTLGFPYEQYF
TRBJ2-1	NA	TRBV5-1	CASSLASLGADEQFF
TRBJ2-1	NA	TRBV7-9	CASSSFNEQFF
TRBJ2-1	NA	TRBV7-6	CASSPRGGGSTGEQFF
TRBJ2-2	TRBD2	TRBV2	CASSVPTSGTLNTGELFF
TRBJ2-5	TRBD2	TRBV15	CATSRLAGGTYQETQYF
TRBJ2-5	NA	TRBV18	CACSPPRGQGTQYF
TRBJ2-7	TRBD2	TRBV7-6	CASSQASGAYEQYF
TRBJ2-5	NA	TRBV2	CASSESSGQETQYF
TRBJ2-1	NA	TRBV11-3	CASSSLRGNEQFF
TRBJ2-1	NA	TRBV9	CASSVAEGAADEQFF
TRBJ2-7	NA	TRBV27	CASSLPGPNYEQYF
TRBJ2-3	NA	TRBV7-8	CASSTPTISGFTDTQYF
TRBJ2-7	TRBD2	TRBV27	CASSHPGASGIYEQYF
TRBJ1-2	TRBD1	TRBV30	CAYVSQDRADVGYTF
TRBJ1-5	NA	TRBV19	CASSIELPRAPQHF
TRBJ2-7	NA	TRBV10-3	CAISDRGGLRVSYEQYF
TRBJ1-6	NA	TRBV5-1	CASSLLTGKRNSPLHF
TRBJ2-4	NA	TRBV30	CAWRGNLAKNIQYF
TRBJ2-7	TRBD2	TRBV12-3/TRBV12-4	CASSISGIYEQYF
TRBJ2-7	NA	TRBV20-1	CSARAETGTDYEQYF
TRBJ2-7	TRBD1	TRBV11-3	CASSSKPGQGYEQYF
TRBJ1-1	NA	TRBV30	CAWRPGDTEAFF
TRBJ1-4	NA	TRBV7-2	CASSLEGPMNEKLFF
TRBJ2-3	NA	TRBV7-9	CASSSSSSGYRTDTQYF